This T cell receptor beta chain was captured in a study of CD4+ T cells in melanoma. Study findings and constraints: A reported correlation linked neoantigen-specific CD4+ T cells to CD8+, macrophage and B cell function. Diverse differentiation states were reported for melanoma neoantigen-specific CD4+ T cells.

Concerning this clone: Antigen specificity is unknown.

The CDR3 covers 16 residues. Germline V gives CDR1 MGHRA, CDR2 YSYEKL. With 4 bases removed from V and 4 bases from J, the gap between germline ends came to 19 bases. TCRdb keeps only in-frame clones here, not all; method: immunoSEQ multiplex PCR. The sample has about 10,000 clones; around 62% are singletons. Sequencing was done on a sample of cells from a culture (not recorded whether cultured in vitro). The chain links TRBV4-1 to TRBJ1-1, with D uncertain. This clonotype originated in a human donor with melanoma. The chain's CDR3 is CASSPGPLIGATEAFF. The CDR3 nucleotides read TGCGCCAGCAGCCCCGGGCCGTTAATCGGCGCCACTGAAGCTTTCTTT.